The 13 T cell receptor beta chains below were found in one sample sequenced in a study of shared clonotypes between healthy human individuals. TCRdb keeps only in-frame clones here, not all; method: immunoSEQ multiplex PCR. The data hold 600,000 to 750,000 clones, with less than 95% observed a single time. Sequencing input: memory CD8+ T cells from PBMCs. Noted subset: CD45RO+ cells pooled with CCR7-negative TemRA cells. Receptor source: a man between 18 and 35 years old in good health. Some clones in this sample may be carry-over from other donors' samples.

The chain has TRBV4-1 and TRBJ2-7; D is unresolved. This CDR3 is 15 amino acids long. Germline values: CDR1 MGHRA, CDR2 YSYEKL. Trimming cost V 0 bases and J 2 bases, with 11 bases left between them. CDR3 protein: CASSQDLASTYEQYF. The CDR3 DNA reads as TGCGCCAGCAGCCAAGATCTCGCCAGTACCTACGAGCAGTACTTC.

V is TRBV5-8 and J is TRBJ2-4, with 11 bases identical to TRBD2. The CDR3 loop spans 15 amino acids. Losses at the gene ends were 3 bases for V and 7 bases for J; bases not matched to a gene: 6. The V gene's germline CDR1 is SGHTS and CDR2 YDEGEE. The DNA for the CDR3 is TGTGCCAGCAGCTCCAGACTAGCGGGAAGGAACATTCAGTACTTC. Translated: CASSSRLAGRNIQYF.

This clone was found once. The J gene is TRBJ1-2, the V gene TRBV27; the D is unclear. The CDR3 spans 14 residues. V lost 0 bases and J 2 bases, leaving 7 bases between the germline ends. Germline lookup yields CDR1 MNHEY and CDR2 SMNVEV (reference sequence). Here the CDR3 DNA reads TGTGCCAGCAGTTTATCCCCCCGGAACTATGGCTACACCTTC. Translation: CASSLSPRNYGYTF.

V usage is TRBV5-6 and J usage is TRBJ1-1, with a tentative D call TRBD1 (5 bases). V was shortened by 4 bases and J by 5 bases, with 12 bases between the two germline ends. Germline-derived CDR1 and CDR2 are SGHDT and YYEEEE. The CDR3 consists of 13 residues. DNA for the CDR3: TGTGCCAGCAGCCCGGGGGTTGGAACTGAAGCTTTCTTT. Translating it yields CASSPGVGTEAFF.

This chain joins TRBV29-1 and TRBJ2-7; possibly TRBD2 for D (6 bases). The CDR3 length is 12 residues. Trimming cost V 7 bases and J 7 bases, with 17 bases left between them. Germline V gene lookup returns CDR1 SQVTM and CDR2 ANQGSEA. The CDR3 protein is CSAPAGSEEQYF. CDR3 sequence (DNA): TGCAGCGCACCGGCGGGGTCTGAGGAGCAGTACTTC.

The chain is built from TRBV19 and TRBJ2-1, with TRBD2 identical over 13 bases. V lost 1 base to trimming and J lost 9 bases; unmatched junction nucleotides: 3. The CDR3 has 15 residues. Looked up from germline, CDR1 is LNHDA and CDR2 is SQIVND (reference sequence). The CDR3 protein is CASSIGTSGSAEQFF. CDR3 nucleotide sequence: TGTGCCAGTAGTATAGGGACTAGCGGGAGTGCTGAGCAGTTCTTC.

The V and J genes are TRBV10-3 and TRBJ1-1; the D is unclear. The germline V gene encodes CDR1 ENHRY and CDR2 SYGVKD. This CDR3 spans 11 amino acids. V was shortened by 8 bases and J by 2 bases, with 6 bases between the two germline ends. CDR3 DNA: TGTGCCATCCGACAAAACACTGAAGCTTTCTTT. Encoded protein: CAIRQNTEAFF.

The chain carries TRBV7-3 and TRBJ2-1; 12 positions match TRBD2. There are 16 residues in the CDR3. Germline V gene data show CDR1 as SGHTA and CDR2 as FQGTGA. Losses at the gene ends were 1 base for V and 11 bases for J; bases not matched to a gene: 9. CDR3: CASSLNGLAGLGKQFF. The CDR3 nucleotides read TGTGCCAGCAGCTTAAACGGACTAGCGGGACTGGGGAAGCAGTTCTTC.

CDR3 sequence reads: CASSSGLSNEQFF. CDR3 in DNA: TGTGCCAGTAGTTCGGGACTCTCCAATGAGCAGTTCTTC. This rearrangement joins TRBV19 to TRBJ2-1, with D possibly being TRBD2 (6 bases). Trimming stripped 5 bases from V and 6 bases from J, with 11 bases between. This CDR3 has 13 amino acids. Per the germline V gene, CDR1 is LNHDA and CDR2 is SQIVND (reference sequence).

This chain connects TRBV28 to TRBJ2-5; a possible D gene is TRBD1 (6 bases). The CDR3 runs 15 residues. Germline CDR1 MDHEN, CDR2 SYDVKM. Trimming pared 3 bases from V and 5 bases from J, leaving 16 bases between. The CDR3 nucleotides are TGTGCCAGCAGTTTCTCAGGGGTCGGTGGGGAGACCCAGTACTTC. The encoded protein is CASSFSGVGGETQYF.

The chain links TRBV10-3 to TRBJ1-2; D uncertain. V was trimmed by 3 bases and J by 12 bases, leaving 20 bases between them. Germline CDR1 is ENHRY and CDR2 is SYGVKD. CDR3 length: 14 amino acids. DNA for the CDR3: TGTGCCATCAGTGATGGTTCCGGAGTGGGAGGCAACACCTTC. It is translated as CAISDGSGVGGNTF.

This sequence joins TRBV7-9 and TRBJ2-7, with 9 bases fitting TRBD1. The ends lost 4 bases at V and 0 bases at J; junction bases unmatched: 10. This CDR3 has 17 amino acids. Germline V gene data show CDR1 as SEHNR and CDR2 as FQNEAQ (reference sequence). CDR3 region: CASSSPPGQGYSYEQYF. In DNA form, the CDR3 reads TGTGCCAGCAGCTCGCCCCCGGGACAGGGCTACTCCTACGAGCAGTACTTC.

The rearrangement joins TRBV6-6 to TRBJ2-7; no clear D gene. Per the germline V gene, CDR1 is MNHNY and CDR2 is SVGAGI (reference sequence). The CDR3 is 13 residues long. The V end lost 1 base, the J end lost 0 bases, and 4 bases lay between the germline ends. CDR3 sequence (DNA): TGTGCCAGCAGTTACTACGGCTCCTACGAGCAGTACTTC. It specifies CASSYYGSYEQYF.